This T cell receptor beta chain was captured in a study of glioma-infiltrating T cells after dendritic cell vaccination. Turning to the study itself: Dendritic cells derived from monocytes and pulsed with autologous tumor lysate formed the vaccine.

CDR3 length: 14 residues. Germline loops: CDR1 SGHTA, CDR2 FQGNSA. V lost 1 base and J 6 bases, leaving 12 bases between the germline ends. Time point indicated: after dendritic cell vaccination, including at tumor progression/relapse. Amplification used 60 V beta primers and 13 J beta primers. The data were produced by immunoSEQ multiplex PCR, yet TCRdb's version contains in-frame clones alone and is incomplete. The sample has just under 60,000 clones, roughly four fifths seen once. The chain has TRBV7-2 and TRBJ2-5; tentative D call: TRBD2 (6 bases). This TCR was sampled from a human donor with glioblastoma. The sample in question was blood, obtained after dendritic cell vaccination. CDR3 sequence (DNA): TGTGCCAGCAGCTTAGGGGGGGAAGCTCAGACCCAGTACTTC. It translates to CASSLGGEAQTQYF.